This T cell receptor beta chain was found in a study of cytomegalovirus exposure and HLA in healthy donors (dated by TCRdb to about 2017). With regard to the full study: According to an earlier analysis of 587 of the donors, some 180 million T cells yielded 100 million or so unique TCR beta sequences and around 300 Gb of sequence data. Of the 300 to 400 genotyped donors, over 65% fell in the genetic ancestry cluster associated with self-reported Caucasian donors. Among about 370 genotyped donors of the cohort, an average of approximately 220,000 unique TCR beta nucleotide sequences was sequenced per donor, of which about 18% were non-productive. Donor age, sex, ethnicity and CMV serostatus were compiled together with the repertoire data. An earlier analysis of around 580 of the donors used high-throughput TCR beta sequencing to judge whether each TCR beta V gene segment behaved as functional or pseudogenic. The study aimed to test whether cataloging public T cell receptors could reveal signatures of past pathogen exposure. Approximately 310 gigabases of sequencing data and roughly 80 million unique TCR sequences made up an early release that covered 500 to 700 HLA-typed donors. Rather than using new phenotypic data, the later analysis identified candidate immune exposures from TCR beta sequences and from how often those sequences occurred across donors. A few DR-DQ haplotypes were handled as single units for association and clustering because linkage in the cohort was strong. Genome-wide SNP genotypes for about 60% of the 666 donors were used in a later genetic analysis, which treated that subset as a discovery cohort. All discovery cohort repertoires had been generated using a single sequencing platform. The study profiled the T cell repertoires of around 700 subjects by immunosequencing and related them to cytomegalovirus serostatus. Besides the first cohort of 550 to 750 subjects, a separate validation cohort made up of around 120 different subjects was used. Typing coverage differed by locus: A, B, C, DRB1 and DQB1 were typed in roughly 620-640 donors, DQA1 in approximately 520, DPA1 in around 610, and DPB1 in approximately 450. To predict cytomegalovirus infection status, the study combined high-throughput TCR immunosequencing, statistical association of individual TCRs with disease status, and machine learning. Both class I and class II loci were covered by HLA typing, at four-digit resolution. A later analysis re-analyzed previously published TCR beta repertoires from several hundred donors and added high-resolution HLA genotyping to study TCR occurrence patterns. Results the study describes overall, beyond this receptor: An association between a missense DCLRE1C variant and V-gene and J-gene trimming of TCR beta chains was found in a later genetic analysis and replicated in an independent cohort. A further reported finding was that TCR beta sequences accurately predicted the HLA-A and HLA-B alleles for most subjects in the first cohort. Cytomegalovirus status was reported to be diagnosed by the classifier with high specificity and sensitivity in both the original and validation cohorts. Three of the identified cytomegalovirus-associated TCR beta chains were confirmed in vitro to be specific for cytomegalovirus antigens. An earlier analysis of around 600 of the donors showed that most TCR beta V segments appeared in productive rearrangements either about 90% or about 30% of the time, which broadly matched IMGT annotations. According to the authors, the approach could potentially be generalized to other disease states and immunological phenotypes. Some IMGT-functional V segments, including TRBV6-2 and TRBV6-3, could not be told apart with the 87-base-pair reads, so those segments were excluded. When HLA alleles, especially DR and DQ, strongly co-occurred, TCR associations were difficult to assign to individual alleles. Only TCR beta chains were sequenced in this cohort, and the absence of alpha or paired-chain data limited detectable features. Sequencing depth was assumed to be roughly uniform across donors in the presence/absence analyses, though that assumption may not hold. According to a later analysis, parvovirus B19, influenza, CMV and Epstein-Barr virus appeared linked to several top co-occurrence clusters. In a later analysis, TCR association rates were found to vary across HLA loci, with the most associated TCRs seen for DRB1 alleles and the fewest for HLA-C alleles. A total of roughly 160 TCR beta chains were listed by the study as associated with cytomegalovirus. Compared with equally common non-associated chains, HLA-associated TCR beta chains in a later analysis were more clonally expanded and had lower generation probabilities. Most TCR sequences were observed very rarely across donors, whereas some public TCRs were present in many individuals. The earlier analysis of 450 to 700 of the donors excluded some 16 rarely observed V segments, including chromosome 9 orphons, because counts were too low. In a later analysis, most CMV-associated TCR beta chains were found to appear HLA-restricted, with HLA associations seemingly driven largely by CMV exposure. For the cohort, immune exposure information was limited to CMV serostatus. According to a later genetic analysis, donors in an Asian-associated ancestry cluster had fewer N-insertions in productive TCRs than the approximately 690-donor mean. A cluster of highly shared sequence variants was judged likely to be a technical artifact of the sequencing pipeline. In a later analysis, 16,951 TCR beta sequences were associated with specific HLA alleles at a false discovery rate of 0.05. Linkage disequilibrium might explain the correlated functional status among segregating V segments, but an unknown experimental factor could not be ruled out. HLA typing was unavailable for some donors at each locus, so association tests used only the typed subset.

Inclusive of the bounding cysteine and phenylalanine, the CDR3 is 14 residues long. Only the CDR3 DNA is retained, 42 bases long and in frame from the first base. The V and J ends are trimmed by 10 bases and 8 bases, leaving 21 bases between them. CDR1 SEHNR and CDR2 FQNEAQ are derived from the germline V gene (reference sequence). On this clone: Which antigen it targets is not known. Base qualities are missing; no much larger clone stands one base away.

Receptors were amplified or captured by the immunoSEQ multiplex PCR assay. The multiplex PCR relied on a mix of 60 forward primers for TCR Vbeta segments and 13 reverse primers for TCR Jbeta segments. A multiplex PCR assay on genomic DNA amplified the CDR3 region of rearranged TCR beta genes. The amplified TCR beta libraries were sequenced on the Illumina HiSeq System as 87-base-pair reads. From the authors' description of their analysis: A later analysis tallied 70 million to 100 million unique TCR beta chains across the 666 repertoires, and some 12 million of those chains were shared by two or more donors. To remove PCR and sequencing errors, raw reads were error-corrected and collapsed into unique sequences using a nearest-neighbor algorithm that merged closely related sequences. CDR3 sequences were aligned to IMGT reference sequences to assign V, D and J gene segments. For a sequence to be retained, a match of at least six nucleotides was required to both a V gene segment and a J gene segment. Rearrangements were classified as productive when the CDR3 lacked stop codons and remained in frame with V and J, and all other rearrangements were classified as non-productive. Following IMGT convention, CDR3 was defined as the stretch from the second conserved V-encoded cysteine to the conserved J-encoded phenylalanine. The earlier analysis of 450 to 750 of the donors excluded any sequence lacking an unambiguous match to a single V gene segment. An earlier analysis of a few hundred of the donors called V segments functional above 56.7% productive rearrangements and segregating when the between-donor standard deviation exceeded 5%. A statistical classification framework was built for diagnosing cytomegalovirus status from the catalog of TCR beta chain sequences. In a later analysis, TCR nucleotide sequences were compared against IMGT/GENE-DB human TR gene sequences so that V and J genes could be assigned. Using the TCRdist pipeline, a later analysis assigned CDR3 sequences along with most-parsimonious VDJ recombination scenarios. In a later analysis, every TCR beta chain was defined by the combination of its CDR3 amino acid sequence and its V-gene family, and reads without a unique V-gene family were dropped. To address suspected cross-contamination and a sequencing artifact, a later analysis removed 450 to 700 highly shared, low-generation-probability nucleotide sequences. For each public chain, a later analysis derived a clonal expansion index from normalized ranks of inferred template counts within each repertoire. A later analysis computed generation probabilities with a VDJ recombination model fitted to out-of-frame rearrangements, and checked the results against IGoR. In a later analysis, hypergeometric tests were used to score TCR-TCR, TCR-HLA and TCR-CMV co-occurrence, with a repertoire-size bias correction applied to TCR pairs. In a later analysis, false discovery rates were estimated by permuting HLA or CMV assignments 20 times. In a later analysis, co-occurring TCRs were grouped using DBSCAN, with TCRdist sequence similarity added in when clustering inside HLA-allele-positive subsets. For co-occurrence clustering, repertoires with fewer than 30,000 or more than 120,000 public chains were excluded, along with four or five repertoires with anomalous nucleotide sharing. In its TCRdb copy, this immuneACCESS table keeps in-frame sequences only and misses some clones. Where compared with another copy, unresolved V genes explain less than half of these, and the others have no known cause. V, J and clone size reflect that table, while D and trimming were determined from the DNA. The sample contains 200,000 to 250,000 clones, approximately 78% of them found a single time. The ten largest clonotypes hold approximately 3.9% of the sample.

In total, approximately 690 healthy bone marrow donors made up the cohort. Cohort members were all nominally healthy when sampled, although unrecorded immune exposures were likely present. The donor tested CMV seronegative, placing the donor among the 350 or so seronegative members of the cohort. Each donor provided a peripheral blood sample, and peripheral blood mononuclear cells were used for TCR beta sequencing. The Qiagen DNeasy Blood Extraction Kit was used to extract genomic DNA from the blood cell samples. The TCR sequence derives from a male donor in good health and CMV-seronegative. This receptor chain uses TRBV7-9 and TRBJ2-1; possibly the D gene is TRBD2, per 6 matching bases. The specimen sequenced was PBMCs. The sequenced DNA is TGTGCCACCACCACGGGACTCTGGGACTATGAGCAGTTCTTC. This encodes CATTTGLWDYEQFF.